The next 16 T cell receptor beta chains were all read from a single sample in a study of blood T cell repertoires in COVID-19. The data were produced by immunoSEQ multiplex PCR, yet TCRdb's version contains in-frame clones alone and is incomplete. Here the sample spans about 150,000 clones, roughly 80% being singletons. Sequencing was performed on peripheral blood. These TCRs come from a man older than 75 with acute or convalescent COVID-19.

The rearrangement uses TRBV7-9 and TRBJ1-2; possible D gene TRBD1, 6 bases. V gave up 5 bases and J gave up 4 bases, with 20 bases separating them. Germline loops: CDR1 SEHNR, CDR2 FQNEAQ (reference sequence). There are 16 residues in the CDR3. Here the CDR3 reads CASSRLPRDNLYGYTF. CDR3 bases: TGTGCCAGCAGCCGACTCCCCCGGGACAACCTCTATGGCTACACCTTC.

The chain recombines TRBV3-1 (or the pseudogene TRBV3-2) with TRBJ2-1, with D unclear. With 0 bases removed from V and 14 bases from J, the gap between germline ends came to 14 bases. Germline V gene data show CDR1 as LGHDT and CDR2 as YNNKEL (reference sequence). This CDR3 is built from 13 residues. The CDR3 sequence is CASSQERDPRKFF. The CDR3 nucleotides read TGTGCCAGCAGCCAAGAACGAGACCCTAGAAAGTTCTTC.

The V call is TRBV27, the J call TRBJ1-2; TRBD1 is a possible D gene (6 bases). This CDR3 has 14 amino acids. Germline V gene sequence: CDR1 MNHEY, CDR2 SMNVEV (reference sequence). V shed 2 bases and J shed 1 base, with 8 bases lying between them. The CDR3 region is CASSLQGINYGYTF. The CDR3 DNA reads TGTGCCAGCAGTTTACAGGGGATTAACTATGGCTACACCTTC.

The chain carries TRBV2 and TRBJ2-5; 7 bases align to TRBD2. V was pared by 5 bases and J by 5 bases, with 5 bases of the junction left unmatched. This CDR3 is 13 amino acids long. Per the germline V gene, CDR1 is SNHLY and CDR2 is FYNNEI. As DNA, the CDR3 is TGTGCCAGCAGTAGCGGGGAGGGCGAGACCCAGTACTTC. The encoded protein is CASSSGEGETQYF. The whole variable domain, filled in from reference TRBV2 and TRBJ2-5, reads EPEVTQTPSHQVTQMGQEVILRCVPISNHLYFYWYRQILGQKVEFLVSFYNNEISEKSEIFDDQFSVERPDGSNFTLKIRSTKLEDSAMYFCASSSGEGETQYFGPGTRLLVL.

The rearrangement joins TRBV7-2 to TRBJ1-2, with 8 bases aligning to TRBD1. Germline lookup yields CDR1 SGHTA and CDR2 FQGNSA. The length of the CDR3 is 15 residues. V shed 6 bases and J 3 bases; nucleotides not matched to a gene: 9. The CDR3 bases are TGTGCCAGCAGGTCCGCAGGGGGCGAATACTATGGCTACACCTTC. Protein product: CASRSAGGEYYGYTF.

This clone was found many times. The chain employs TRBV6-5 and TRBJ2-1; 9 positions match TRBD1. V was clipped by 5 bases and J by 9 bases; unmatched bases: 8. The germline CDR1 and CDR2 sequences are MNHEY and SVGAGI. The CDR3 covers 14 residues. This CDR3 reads CASSRRTGVGEQFF. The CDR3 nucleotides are TGTGCCAGCAGTCGGCGGACAGGGGTTGGTGAGCAGTTCTTC.

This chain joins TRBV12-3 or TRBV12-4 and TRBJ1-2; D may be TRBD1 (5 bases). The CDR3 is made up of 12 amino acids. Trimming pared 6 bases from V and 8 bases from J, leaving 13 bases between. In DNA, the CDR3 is TGTGCCAGCAGAAAAGACAGCTCCGGCTACACCTTC. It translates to CASRKDSSGYTF.

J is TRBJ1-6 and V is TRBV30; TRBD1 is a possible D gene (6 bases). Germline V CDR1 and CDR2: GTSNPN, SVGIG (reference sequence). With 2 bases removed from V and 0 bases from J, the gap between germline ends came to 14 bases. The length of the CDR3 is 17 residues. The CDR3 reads CAWSPRTDSSYNSPLHF. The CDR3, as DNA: TGTGCCTGGAGTCCGAGGACAGATAGCTCCTATAATTCACCCCTCCACTTT.

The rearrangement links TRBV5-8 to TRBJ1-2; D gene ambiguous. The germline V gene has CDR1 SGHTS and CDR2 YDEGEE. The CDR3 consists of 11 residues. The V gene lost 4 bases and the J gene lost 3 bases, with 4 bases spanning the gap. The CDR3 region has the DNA TGTGCCAGCAGCCGCGACTATGGCTACACCTTC. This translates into CASSRDYGYTF.

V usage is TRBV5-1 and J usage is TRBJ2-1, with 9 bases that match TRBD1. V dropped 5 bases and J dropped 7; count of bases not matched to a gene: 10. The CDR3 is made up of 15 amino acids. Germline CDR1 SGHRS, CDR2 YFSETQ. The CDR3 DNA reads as TGCGCCAGCAGTTCACCGGGACAGGGAATGAATGAGCAGTTCTTC. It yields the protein CASSSPGQGMNEQFF.

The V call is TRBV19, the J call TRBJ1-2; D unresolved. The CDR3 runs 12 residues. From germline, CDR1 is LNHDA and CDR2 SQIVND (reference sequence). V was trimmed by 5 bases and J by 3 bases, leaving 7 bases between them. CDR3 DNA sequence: TGTGCCAGTAGTTTTCGGGACTATGGCTACACCTTC. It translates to CASSFRDYGYTF.

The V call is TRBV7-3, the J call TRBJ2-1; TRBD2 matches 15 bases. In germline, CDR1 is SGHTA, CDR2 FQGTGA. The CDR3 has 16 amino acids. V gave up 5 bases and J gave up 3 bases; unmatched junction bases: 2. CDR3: CASSRTSGGDYNEQFF. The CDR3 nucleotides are TGTGCCAGCAGCAGGACTAGCGGGGGGGACTACAATGAGCAGTTCTTC.

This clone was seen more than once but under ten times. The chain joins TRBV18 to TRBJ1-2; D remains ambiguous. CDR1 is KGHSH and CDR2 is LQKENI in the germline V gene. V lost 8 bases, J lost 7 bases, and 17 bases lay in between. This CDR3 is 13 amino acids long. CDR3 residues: CASRKSSGFGYTF. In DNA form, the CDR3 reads TGTGCCAGCCGTAAAAGTTCAGGATTTGGCTACACCTTC.

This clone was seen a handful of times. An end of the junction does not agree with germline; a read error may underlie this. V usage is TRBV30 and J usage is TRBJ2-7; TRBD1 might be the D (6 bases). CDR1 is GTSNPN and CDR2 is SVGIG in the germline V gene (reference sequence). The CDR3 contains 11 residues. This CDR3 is CAWSAGGWISF. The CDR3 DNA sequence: TGTGCCTGGAGTGCTGGGGGCTGGATAAGCTTC.

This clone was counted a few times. CDR3 bases: TGTGCCAGCAGCTTCCGCTTGGGGGGAACCTACGAGCAGTACTTC. This encodes CASSFRLGGTYEQYF. V usage is TRBV4-2 and J usage is TRBJ2-7, with D possibly matching TRBD2 (6 bases). Germline CDR1 is LGHNA and CDR2 is YNFKEQ. The ends were cut back, 5 bases at V and 2 bases at J, with 16 bases in the middle. The CDR3 sequence is 15 residues long.

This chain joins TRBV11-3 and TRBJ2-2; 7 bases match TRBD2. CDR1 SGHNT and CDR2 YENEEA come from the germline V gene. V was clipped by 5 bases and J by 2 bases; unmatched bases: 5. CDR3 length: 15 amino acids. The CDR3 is CASSRSGTNTGELFF. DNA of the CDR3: TGTGCCAGCAGCCGGAGCGGGACCAACACCGGGGAGCTGTTTTTT.